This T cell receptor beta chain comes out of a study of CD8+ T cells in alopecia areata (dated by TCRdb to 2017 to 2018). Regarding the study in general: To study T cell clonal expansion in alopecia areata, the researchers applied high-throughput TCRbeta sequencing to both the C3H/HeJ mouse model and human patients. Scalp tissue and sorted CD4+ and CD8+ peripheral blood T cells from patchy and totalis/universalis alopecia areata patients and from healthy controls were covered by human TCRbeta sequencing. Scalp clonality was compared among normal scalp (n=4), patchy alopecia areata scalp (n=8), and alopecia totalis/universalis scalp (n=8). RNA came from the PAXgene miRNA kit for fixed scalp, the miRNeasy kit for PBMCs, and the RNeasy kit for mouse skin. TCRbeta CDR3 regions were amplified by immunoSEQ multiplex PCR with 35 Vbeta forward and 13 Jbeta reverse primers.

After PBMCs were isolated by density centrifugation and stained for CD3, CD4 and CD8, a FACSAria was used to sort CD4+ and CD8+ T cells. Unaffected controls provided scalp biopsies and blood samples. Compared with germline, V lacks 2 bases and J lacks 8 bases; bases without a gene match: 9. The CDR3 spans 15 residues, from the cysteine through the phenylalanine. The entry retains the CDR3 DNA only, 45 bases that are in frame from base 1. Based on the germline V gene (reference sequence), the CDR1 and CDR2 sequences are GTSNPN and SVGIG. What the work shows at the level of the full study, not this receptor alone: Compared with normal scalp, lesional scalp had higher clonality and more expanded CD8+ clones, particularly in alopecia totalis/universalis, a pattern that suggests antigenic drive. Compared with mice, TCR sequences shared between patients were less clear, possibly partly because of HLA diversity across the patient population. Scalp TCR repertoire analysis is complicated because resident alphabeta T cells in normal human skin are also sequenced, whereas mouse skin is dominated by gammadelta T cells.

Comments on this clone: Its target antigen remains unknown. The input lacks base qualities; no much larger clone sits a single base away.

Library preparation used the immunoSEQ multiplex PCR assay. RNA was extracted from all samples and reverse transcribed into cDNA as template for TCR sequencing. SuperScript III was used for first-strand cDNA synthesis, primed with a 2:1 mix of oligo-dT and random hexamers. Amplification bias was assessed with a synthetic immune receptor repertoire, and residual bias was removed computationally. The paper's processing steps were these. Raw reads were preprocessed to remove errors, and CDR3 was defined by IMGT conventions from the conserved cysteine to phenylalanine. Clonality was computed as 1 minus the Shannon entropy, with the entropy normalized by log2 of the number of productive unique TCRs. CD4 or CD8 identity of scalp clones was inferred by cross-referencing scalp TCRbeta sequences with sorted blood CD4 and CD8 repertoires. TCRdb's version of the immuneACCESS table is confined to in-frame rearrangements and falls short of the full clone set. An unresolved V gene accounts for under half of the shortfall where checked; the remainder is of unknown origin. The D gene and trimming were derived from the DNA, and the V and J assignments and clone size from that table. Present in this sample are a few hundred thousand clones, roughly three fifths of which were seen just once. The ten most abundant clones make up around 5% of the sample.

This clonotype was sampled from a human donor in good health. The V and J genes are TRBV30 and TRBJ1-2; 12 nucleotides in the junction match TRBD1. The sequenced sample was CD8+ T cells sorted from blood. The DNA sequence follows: TGTGCCTGGAGTCCAGGGACAGGGGGCCGCTACGGCTACACCTTC. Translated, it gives CAWSPGTGGRYGYTF.